This T cell receptor beta chain was captured in a study of cytomegalovirus exposure and HLA in healthy donors. Germline V gene data show CDR1 as SGHRS and CDR2 as YFSETQ. CDR3 length equals 14 residues. V dropped 0 bases and J dropped 8; count of bases not matched to a gene: 5. Regarding this clone: Its antigen is currently unknown.

General study findings and limits: Researchers reported in a later analysis that a missense DCLRE1C variant was tied to TCR beta V- and J-gene trimming. It was 164 TCR beta chains that were listed as cytomegalovirus-associated.

Vbeta (60) and Jbeta (13) primers were used in the PCR. Clones were read by immunoSEQ multiplex PCR, and TCRdb kept only the in-frame ones, dropping some. The sample includes about 60,000 clones, 77% seen only once; the top ten take around 2.5%. This clonotype was sampled from a female donor in good health and CMV-seronegative. This sequence joins TRBV5-1 and TRBJ1-2, with TRBD1 identical over 9 bases. Sequencing input: PBMCs. CDR3 DNA: TGCGCCAGCAGCTTGGAGGGACAGGGAAGGGGCTACACCTTC. It encodes CASSLEGQGRGYTF.